This passage covers 27 T cell receptor beta chains from one sample sequenced in a study of regulatory T cells in long-lasting Graves disease. Stated time point: newly diagnosed GD, antithyroid drugs for less than 3 months. RNA isolated from PBMCs was used to make the TCR library. TCR beta libraries were built with iRepertoire HTBI primers and Arm-PCR of CDR3 regions. One entry per CDR3 protein results from TCRdb running MiXCR on the multiplex PCR reads. Of about 420,000 distinct CDR3 sequences listed, less than 20% are singletons. This sample was also put to use in a study of T cells in Graves' hyperthyroidism and ophthalmopathy.

This specimen consisted of peripheral blood mononuclear cells (PBMCs), obtained at new diagnosis, from a patient treated with antithyroid drugs. Receptors originate from a woman between 18 and 30 years old with Graves disease.

This clonotype has a count of ten or more. The chain is built from TRBV6-2 or TRBV6-3 and TRBJ2-7; D gene unclear. There are 12 residues in the CDR3. V was trimmed by 1 base and J by 4 bases, leaving 5 bases between them. Germline V gives CDR1 MNHEY, CDR2 SVGEGT. The CDR3 region is CASSYFNYEQYF. CDR3 sequence (DNA): TGTGCCAGCAGTTACTTTAATTACGAGCAGTACTTC.

This clonotype was picked up many times. The chain uses TRBV6-5 and TRBJ2-1; D is undetermined. Trimming cost V 3 bases and J 8 bases, with 23 bases left between them. This CDR3 region has 17 residues. CDR1 is MNHEY and CDR2 is SVGAGI in the germline V gene. The CDR3 is CASSYWGRSPSLYEQFF. CDR3 DNA sequence: TGTGCCAGCAGTTATTGGGGTCGCAGTCCCTCCCTTTATGAGCAGTTCTTC.

This clonotype has a count of ten or more. This chain uses TRBV2 with TRBJ1-1, with D perhaps matching TRBD1 (5 bases). The germline V gene encodes CDR1 SNHLY and CDR2 FYNNEI. Trimming removed 6 bases from V and 1 base from J, with 12 bases in between. This CDR3 region has 14 residues. In DNA form, the CDR3 reads TGTGCCAGCAGCAGGGCGGCGAGGAACACTGAAGCTTTCTTT. It yields the protein CASSRAARNTEAFF.

The sample holds many counts of this clonotype. This chain links TRBV6-9 with TRBJ1-1, with a tentative D call TRBD1 (5 bases). This CDR3 is 13 amino acids long. Trimming cost V 3 bases and J 10 bases, with 15 bases left between them. Germline V gene sequence: CDR1 MNHGY, CDR2 SVAAGI. The CDR3 bases are TGTGCCAGCAGTTACTCAGGGACGGCGCGAGCTTTCTTT. It translates to CASSYSGTARAFF.

This clonotype has a count of ten or more. V and J are TRBV12-3 or TRBV12-4 and TRBJ1-1; 7 positions agree with TRBD1. With V trimmed by 6 bases and J by 2 bases, 9 bases remained unmatched. The CDR3 contains 15 residues. Here the CDR3 reads CASRLQGGANTEAFF. As DNA, the CDR3 is TGTGCCAGCAGACTCCAGGGGGGGGCAAACACTGAAGCTTTCTTT.

This clonotype came up many times. This sequence joins TRBV28 and TRBJ2-1; D remains ambiguous. With 6 bases removed from V and 8 bases from J, the gap between germline ends came to 11 bases. This CDR3 comprises 12 residues. Germline loops: CDR1 MDHEN, CDR2 SYDVKM. The CDR3 DNA is TGTGCCAGCAGCTCCAACAACTATGAGCAGTTCTTC. This gives the protein CASSSNNYEQFF.

This clonotype occurred many times. The chain combines TRBV28 with TRBJ2-3; D gene uncertain. Germline CDR1 is MDHEN and CDR2 is SYDVKM. The CDR3 totals 13 residues. V was shortened by 7 bases and J by 2 bases, with 10 bases between the two germline ends. Here the CDR3 DNA reads TGTGCCAGCACCTCTGTTGCCACAGATACGCAGTATTTT. Its translation is CASTSVATDTQYF.

This clonotype appeared many times. The V gene is TRBV20-1, the J gene TRBJ2-7, with 7 bases lining up with TRBD1. V gave up 0 bases and J gave up 6 bases; unmatched junction bases: 8. From germline, CDR1 is DFQATT and CDR2 SNEGSKA (reference sequence). CDR3 length: 14 residues. CDR3 sequence (DNA): TGCAGTGCTAGAGATTTCACAGGGGTCAGCGAGCAGTACTTC. It yields the protein CSARDFTGVSEQYF.

In this sample, this clonotype turned up many times. This chain uses TRBV7-2 with TRBJ2-5; the D call may be TRBD1 or TRBD2 (6 bases each). This CDR3 has 13 residues. Germline CDR1 is SGHTA and CDR2 is FQGNSA. Trimming took 5 bases from V and 5 from J, leaving 12 bases between them. CDR3 residues: CASSMGAGETQYF. CDR3 nucleotide sequence: TGTGCCAGCAGCATGGGGGCGGGGGAGACCCAGTACTTC.

This clonotype was seen ten or more times. The chain carries TRBV2 and TRBJ1-5; no definite D call. The germline V gene has CDR1 SNHLY and CDR2 FYNNEI. Trimming removed 1 base at V and 2 bases at J, with 12 bases between. CDR3 length: 16 residues. The CDR3 spells CASSEDSWVGNQPQHF. CDR3 DNA sequence: TGTGCCAGCAGTGAAGATTCGTGGGTCGGCAATCAGCCCCAGCATTTT.

This clonotype occurred many times. J is TRBJ2-5 and V is TRBV7-2, with D perhaps being TRBD1 or TRBD2 (5 bases each). CDR1 SGHTA and CDR2 FQGNSA come from the germline V gene. V was shortened by 5 bases and J by 0 bases, with 10 bases between the two germline ends. The CDR3 has 14 amino acids. CDR3 loop: CASSQGRYQETQYF. Here the CDR3 DNA reads TGTGCCAGCAGCCAGGGACGGTACCAAGAGACCCAGTACTTC.

The rearrangement uses TRBV15 and TRBJ1-1, with D possibly being TRBD1 (5 bases). Trimming removed 1 base at V and 4 bases at J, with 16 bases between. The CDR3 consists of 16 residues. The germline V gene encodes CDR1 LNHNV and CDR2 YYDKDF (reference sequence). The CDR3: CATSRAGGGLGTEAFF. The CDR3 nucleotides are TGTGCCACCAGCAGAGCGGGCGGGGGTCTTGGCACTGAAGCTTTCTTT.

This clonotype was observed a few times. The chain employs TRBV24-1 and TRBJ2-5; either TRBD1 or TRBD2 may supply D (5 bases each). Trimming shortened V by 4 bases and J by 7 bases, and 12 bases separated the two germline ends. Germline V lookup: CDR1 KGHDR, CDR2 SFDVKD. This CDR3 contains 13 residues. The CDR3 is CATSDGTPGTQYF. In DNA, the CDR3 is TGTGCCACCAGTGACGGGACCCCGGGGACCCAGTACTTC.

This clonotype was seen many times. The chain recombines TRBV28 with TRBJ2-3; 7 positions match TRBD1. The V segment lost 5 bases and the J segment 2 bases; nucleotides outside the gene matches: 10. CDR3 length: 16 amino acids. Germline CDR1 MDHEN, CDR2 SYDVKM. CDR3 residues: CASSPEGDRHTDTQYF. In DNA, the CDR3 is TGTGCCAGCAGTCCTGAAGGGGACAGACACACAGATACGCAGTATTTT. Supplemented by reference TRBV28 and TRBJ2-3, the full variable domain reads DVKVTQSSRYLVKRTGEKVFLECVQDMDHENMFWYRQDPGLGLRLIYFSYDVKMKEKGDIPEGYSVSREKKERFSLILESASTNQTSMYLCASSPEGDRHTDTQYFGPGTRLTVL.

This sequence joins TRBV3-1 and TRBJ2-7, with TRBD1 identical over 9 bases. The V gene's germline CDR1 is LGHDT and CDR2 YNNKEL (reference sequence). The trim removed 0 bases at V and 6 bases at J, leaving 12 bases unmatched. The CDR3 contains 17 residues. The CDR3, as DNA: TGTGCCAGCAGCCAAGATGGTGCCCCGGGACAGGGTTTCGAGCAGTACTTC. It yields the protein CASSQDGAPGQGFEQYF.

The table lists this clonotype with many counts. The chain combines TRBV2 with TRBJ1-2; TRBD1 agrees at 8 bases. The germline CDR1 and CDR2 sequences are SNHLY and FYNNEI. V dropped 5 bases and J dropped 4; count of bases not matched to a gene: 6. This CDR3 spans 14 amino acids. The CDR3 bases are TGTGCCAGCAGTCAAACAGGGGGGGTCTATGGCTACACCTTC. This gives the protein CASSQTGGVYGYTF.

This clonotype occurred many times. The rearrangement links TRBV11-2 to TRBJ2-1, with 10 positions matching TRBD2. The CDR3 runs 16 residues. With V trimmed by 1 base and J by 7 bases, 7 bases remained unmatched. Germline loops: CDR1 SGHAT, CDR2 FQNNGV. The CDR3 sequence is CASSLVSLAGVNEQFF. The CDR3 bases are TGTGCCAGCAGCTTAGTTTCTCTAGCGGGAGTTAATGAGCAGTTCTTC.

In its sample, this clonotype was seen a few times. The chain employs TRBV27 and TRBJ2-1; D remains ambiguous. The CDR3 totals 11 residues. Germline V lookup: CDR1 MNHEY, CDR2 SMNVEV (reference sequence). The V gene lost 6 bases and the J gene lost 8 bases, with 8 bases spanning the gap. As DNA, the CDR3 is TGTGCCAGCAGAGGACCGGATGAGCAGTTCTTC. This encodes CASRGPDEQFF.

Worth noting for this clonotype: A much larger clone sits a single nucleotide away, making a read error possible. The CDR3 DNA is TGTGCCAGCAGCTTAGCCCACGGGACCTACGAGCAGTTCTTC. It codes for CASSLAHGTYEQFF. This chain uses TRBV11-2 with TRBJ2-1, with D perhaps being TRBD1 or TRBD2 (5 bases each). CDR1 is SGHAT, CDR2 FQNNGV, per germline. V was cut by 1 base and J by 10 bases, with 14 bases left in between. This CDR3 has 14 residues. The whole variable domain, remainder taken from reference TRBV11-2 and TRBJ2-1, is EAGVAQSPRYKIIEKRQSVAFWCNPISGHATLYWYQQILGQGPKLLIQFQNNGVVDDSQLPKDRFSAERLKGVDSTLKIQPAKLEDSAVYLCASSLAHGTYEQFFGPGTRLTVL.

This clonotype was found many times. The chain has TRBV30 and TRBJ1-2; no reliable D call. The germline V gene encodes CDR1 GTSNPN and CDR2 SVGIG (reference sequence). Deletions cut 3 bases from V and 3 bases from J, with 8 bases between. The CDR3 extends over 12 amino acids. The CDR3 loop reads CAWRTDDYGYTF. DNA for the CDR3: TGTGCCTGGAGGACGGATGACTATGGCTACACCTTC.

This clonotype was counted ten times or more. The rearrangement uses TRBV30 and TRBJ1-1; maybe TRBD1 (6 bases). V lost 8 bases to trimming and J lost 1 base, with 17 bases between them. The CDR3 sequence is 14 residues long. Germline V gene data show CDR1 as GTSNPN and CDR2 as SVGIG (reference sequence). This CDR3 reads CAGKRGGGNTEAFF. For the CDR3, the DNA is TGTGCCGGAAAACGGGGGGGCGGGAACACTGAAGCTTTCTTT.

This clonotype showed up just a few times. The rearrangement links TRBV5-4 to TRBJ2-1, with 8 bases matching TRBD2. CDR3 length: 19 amino acids. The V segment lost 1 base and the J segment 0 bases; nucleotides outside the gene matches: 12. Germline CDR1 is SGHNT and CDR2 is YYREEE (reference sequence). For the CDR3, the DNA is TGTGCCAGCAGCTTGCCGGGAGGGTCTGCCCTTAGCTCCTACAATGAGCAGTTCTTC. Protein: CASSLPGGSALSSYNEQFF.

The chain has TRBV5-1 and TRBJ2-3, with TRBD1 as a possible D gene (6 bases). V lost 1 base and J lost 2, with 11 bases in between. The CDR3 is 15 amino acids. Germline values: CDR1 SGHRS, CDR2 YFSETQ. The CDR3: CASSLTGHTTDTQYF. In DNA form, the CDR3 reads TGCGCCAGCAGCTTGACAGGGCACACCACAGATACGCAGTATTTT.

This rearrangement joins TRBV19 to TRBJ2-5; D assignment may be TRBD1 or TRBD2 (5 bases each). V lost 3 bases to trimming and J lost 5 bases, with 10 bases between them. Germline V CDR1 and CDR2: LNHDA, SQIVND (reference sequence). The CDR3 consists of 13 residues. Written as DNA, the CDR3 is TGTGCCAGTAGTATTTCGGGGACGGAGACCCAGTACTTC. Translation gives CASSISGTETQYF.

Remarks on this clonotype: This is likely an artifact of a read error, given a far larger clone one base away. V gene TRBV6-2 or TRBV6-3 combines with J gene TRBJ2-7; 12 nucleotides line up with TRBD2. V was clipped by 2 bases and J by 7 bases; unmatched bases: 12. The CDR3 extends over 17 amino acids. CDR1 and CDR2 (germline): MNHEY, SVGEGT. CDR3 sequence: CASSYTSGRSSYNEQYF. As DNA, the CDR3 is TGTGCCAGCAGTTACACTAGCGGGAGGTCCTCCTACAATGAGCAGTACTTC.

Notes on this clonotype: A far bigger clonotype differs at one base, so this is likely a read error. The CDR3 here is CASSPGLAGGPQETQYF. The CDR3 DNA reads as TGTGCCAGCAGCCCAGGACTAGCGGGAGGGCCACAGGAGACCCAGTACTTC. The genes are TRBV7-2 and TRBJ2-5, with TRBD2 matching over 15 bases. Germline lookup yields CDR1 SGHTA and CDR2 FQGNSA. V trimming: 5 bases; J trimming: 5 bases; junction bases outside the gene matches: 9. This CDR3 comprises 17 residues.

There are many counts of this clonotype. V and J are TRBV20-1 and TRBJ1-1, with D unclear. Germline loops: CDR1 DFQATT, CDR2 SNEGSKA (reference sequence). This CDR3 comprises 14 residues. V dropped 0 bases and J dropped 3 bases, with 11 bases sitting between them. For the CDR3, the DNA is TGCAGTGCTAGAGAACCCCCGGGTTACACTGAAGCTTTCTTT. Translating gives CSAREPPGYTEAFF.